Below are 28 T cell receptor beta chains sequenced from a single sample in a study of CD8 T cells in ankylosing spondylitis. TCRdb redid the calling of the 5' RACE reads with MiXCR, one entry per CDR3 protein. The data hold more than 25,000 distinct CDR3 sequences, with more than 13% observed a single time. Source material: blood. These TCRs come from a male donor with ankylosing spondylitis or in good health (not recorded which).

The chain carries TRBV14 and TRBJ1-3; D remains ambiguous. Germline CDR1 reads SGHDN; CDR2 reads FVKESK. The ends were cut back, 4 bases at V and 2 bases at J, with 18 bases in the middle. The CDR3 covers 17 residues. The CDR3 bases are TGTGCCAGCAGCCCCCACAGAGGCTCGGGAGCTGGAAACACCATATATTTT. Translated, it gives CASSPHRGSGAGNTIYF. Using reference TRBV14 and TRBJ1-3 for the parts outside the CDR3, the full variable domain is EAGVTQFPSHSVIEKGQTVTLRCDPISGHDNLYWYRRVMGKEIKFLLHFVKESKQDESGMPNNRFLAERTGGTYSTLKVQPAELEDSGVYFCASSPHRGSGAGNTIYFGEGSWLTVV.

J is TRBJ1-1 and V is TRBV11-1, with no clear D. The V gene lost 4 bases and the J gene lost 2 bases, with 11 bases spanning the gap. There are 14 residues in the CDR3. Germline V gene data show CDR1 as SGHAT and CDR2 as FQDESV (reference sequence). CDR3: CASSYGRGNTEAFF. CDR3 DNA: TGTGCCAGCAGCTATGGACGGGGAAACACTGAAGCTTTCTTT.

The chain combines TRBV20-1 with TRBJ2-3, with 10 bases that match TRBD2. Germline values: CDR1 DFQATT, CDR2 SNEGSKA (reference sequence). Unmatched junction bases numbered 8, after V lost 3 bases and J lost 2 bases. CDR3 length equals 16 residues. DNA of the CDR3: TGCAGTGCTAGTCCCCCTAGCGGGGGACTCACAGATACGCAGTATTTT. Translation: CSASPPSGGLTDTQYF.

The rearrangement links TRBV10-3 to TRBJ2-1; TRBD2 matches 7 bases. Germline lookup yields CDR1 ENHRY and CDR2 SYGVKD. The CDR3 totals 15 residues. The ends lost 4 bases at V and 0 bases at J; junction bases unmatched: 3. The CDR3 DNA reads as TGTGCCATCAGTGGAGGGAGGGTCTCCTACAATGAGCAGTTCTTC. It encodes CAISGGRVSYNEQFF.

This clonotype was seen only a few times. The gene calls are TRBV29-1 and TRBJ1-3; TRBD1 is a possible D gene (6 bases). V was clipped by 0 bases and J by 8 bases, with 17 bases between them. The CDR3 sequence is 15 residues long. The V gene's germline CDR1 is SQVTM and CDR2 ANQGSEA. The chain's CDR3 is CSVEEQGPIIDTIYF. The CDR3 nucleotides are TGCAGCGTTGAAGAGCAGGGGCCTATTATAGACACCATATATTTT.

The chain combines TRBV7-2 with TRBJ2-2, with D uncertain. Trimming pared 1 base from V and 7 bases from J, leaving 13 bases between. CDR1 and CDR2 from the germline V gene are SGHTA and FQGNSA. The CDR3 is made up of 15 amino acids. CDR3 sequence: CASSLVLGGYGELFF. The CDR3 DNA reads as TGTGCCAGCAGCTTAGTTCTGGGCGGTTACGGGGAGCTGTTTTTT.

The J gene is TRBJ1-1, the V gene TRBV7-9, with D maybe TRBD1 (5 bases). V gave up 5 bases and J gave up 4 bases, with 17 bases separating them. There are 15 residues in the CDR3. The germline V gene encodes CDR1 SEHNR and CDR2 FQNEAQ (reference sequence). The CDR3 sequence is CASSPYGPGGTEAFF. The CDR3 DNA sequence: TGTGCCAGCAGCCCGTATGGGCCTGGGGGCACTGAAGCTTTCTTT.

This sequence joins TRBV20-1 and TRBJ2-1; TRBD2 matches at 11 bases. The germline V gene has CDR1 DFQATT and CDR2 SNEGSKA (reference sequence). This CDR3 spans 15 amino acids. Germline trimming cut 2 bases from V and 3 bases from J; bases unmatched to any gene: 3. The CDR3 loop is CSARKLAGVYNEQFF. CDR3 coding DNA: TGCAGTGCTAGAAAACTAGCGGGAGTCTACAATGAGCAGTTCTTC.

The chain is built from TRBV20-1 and TRBJ2-5; D gene ambiguous. CDR1 DFQATT and CDR2 SNEGSKA come from the germline V gene (reference sequence). There are 12 residues in the CDR3. V lost 3 bases and J 2 bases, leaving 7 bases between the germline ends. For the CDR3, the DNA is TGCAGTGCTAGTCCCGGGCAAGAGACCCAGTACTTC. Translating gives CSASPGQETQYF.

This clonotype was found a few times. The CDR3 nucleotides read TGTGCCAGCAGTGAAGTAGCTAGCGGTGGGCTAGCCAAAAACATTCAGTACTTC. This gives the protein CASSEVASGGLAKNIQYF. The chain couples TRBV25-1 to TRBJ2-4; TRBD2 matches 7 bases. The V gene end was trimmed by 2 bases and the J gene end by 0 bases; junction bases not matched to a gene: 10. Germline loops: CDR1 MGHDK, CDR2 SYGVNS. The CDR3 spans 18 residues.

J is TRBJ1-1 and V is TRBV29-1, with D hard to call. The CDR3 contains 13 residues. V shed 5 bases and J shed 1 base, with 11 bases lying between them. CDR1 is SQVTM and CDR2 is ANQGSEA in the germline V gene. This CDR3 is CSVSSTANTEAFF. As DNA, the CDR3 is TGCAGCGTTAGTAGTACAGCGAACACTGAAGCTTTCTTT. The whole variable domain, remainder taken from reference TRBV29-1 and TRBJ1-1, is SAVISQKPSRDICQRGTSLTIQCQVDSQVTMMFWYRQQPGQSLTLIATANQGSEATYESGFVIDKFPISRPNLTFSTLTVSNMSPEDSSIYLCSVSSTANTEAFFGQGTRLTVV.

This clonotype has only a few counts. The chain has TRBV29-1 and TRBJ1-1; D may be TRBD1 (5 bases). Germline V lookup: CDR1 SQVTM, CDR2 ANQGSEA. The CDR3 totals 14 residues. The germline V and J ends were trimmed by 7 bases and 0 bases, with 15 bases remaining between them. The CDR3 loop is CSARSTDMNTEAFF. Here the CDR3 DNA reads TGCAGCGCTCGATCGACAGATATGAACACTGAAGCTTTCTTT.

The table lists this clonotype with a few counts. The chain is built from TRBV11-2 and TRBJ2-5, with 9 nucleotides matching TRBD1. CDR1 SGHAT and CDR2 FQNNGV come from the germline V gene. J lost 5 bases, V lost 5 bases, and 3 bases had no gene match. This CDR3 comprises 13 residues. DNA for the CDR3: TGTGCCAGCAGCGGGACAGGGTTGGAGACCCAGTACTTC. It yields the protein CASSGTGLETQYF. Looking up the rest from reference TRBV11-2 and TRBJ2-5 gives the full variable domain: EAGVAQSPRYKIIEKRQSVAFWCNPISGHATLYWYQQILGQGPKLLIQFQNNGVVDDSQLPKDRFSAERLKGVDSTLKIQPAKLEDSAVYLCASSGTGLETQYFGPGTRLLVL.

This clonotype occurred a few times. The gene calls are TRBV7-2 and TRBJ1-4; 7 nucleotides line up with TRBD1. In germline, CDR1 is SGHTA, CDR2 FQGNSA. The CDR3 has 17 residues. With 5 bases clipped from V and 2 bases from J, the junction kept 11 bases outside the gene matches. The chain's CDR3 is CASSKDRISSTNEKLFF. The DNA for the CDR3 is TGTGCCAGCAGCAAGGACAGGATCAGCTCCACTAATGAAAAACTGTTTTTT.

V gene TRBV7-3 combines with J gene TRBJ2-1, with D perhaps matching TRBD2 (6 bases). This CDR3 contains 12 residues. Germline loops: CDR1 SGHTA, CDR2 FQGTGA. Trimming left V 1 base short and J 10 bases short, with 8 bases between. The DNA of the CDR3 is TGTGCCAGCAGCTTAATGGCGGGGGAGCAGTTCTTC. Its translation is CASSLMAGEQFF.

The chain employs TRBV13 and TRBJ2-2, with D unresolved. Trimming shortened V by 0 bases and J by 1 base, and 9 bases separated the two germline ends. CDR3 length equals 16 residues. CDR1 is PRHDT, CDR2 FYEKMQ, per germline (reference sequence). The CDR3: CASSLGVSRNTGELFF. The CDR3 DNA follows: TGTGCCAGCAGCTTAGGCGTTAGCCGGAACACCGGGGAGCTGTTTTTT.

This clonotype was seen only a few times. This chain uses TRBV2 with TRBJ2-2; D gene ambiguous. The CDR3 length is 14 residues. In germline, CDR1 is SNHLY, CDR2 FYNNEI. Trimming took off 5 bases at V and 0 bases at J, with 7 bases between the two ends. The CDR3 loop reads CASSFNSNTGELFF. CDR3 nucleotides: TGTGCCAGCAGTTTTAATTCGAACACCGGGGAGCTGTTTTTT. Supplemented by reference TRBV2 and TRBJ2-2, the full variable domain reads EPEVTQTPSHQVTQMGQEVILRCVPISNHLYFYWYRQILGQKVEFLVSFYNNEISEKSEIFDDQFSVERPDGSNFTLKIRSTKLEDSAMYFCASSFNSNTGELFFGEGSRLTVL.

This sequence joins TRBV9 and TRBJ2-2; D uncertain. The germline gives CDR1 SGDLS, CDR2 YYNGEE. CDR3 length: 12 amino acids. V lost 4 bases to trimming and J lost 6 bases, with 7 bases between them. Here the CDR3 reads CASSPGPGELFF. The CDR3 region has the DNA TGTGCCAGCAGCCCGGGTCCCGGGGAGCTGTTTTTT.

CDR3: CASSDGSLEAFF. CDR3 nucleotide sequence: TGTGCCAGCAGTGATGGGTCCCTCGAGGCTTTCTTT. This rearrangement joins TRBV2 to TRBJ1-1, with D unresolved. Between the trimmed V and J ends, which lost 3 bases and 11 bases, there was a span of 13 bases. The CDR3 extends over 12 amino acids. Germline CDR1 SNHLY, CDR2 FYNNEI.

This chain connects TRBV27 to TRBJ2-7, with D perhaps matching TRBD2 (6 bases). The germline V and J ends were trimmed by 6 bases and 2 bases, with 14 bases remaining between them. The germline V gene encodes CDR1 MNHEY and CDR2 SMNVEV (reference sequence). The CDR3 consists of 14 residues. For the CDR3, the DNA is TGTGCCAGCAGCTACCACAGGACTACCTACGAGCAGTACTTC. Protein product: CASSYHRTTYEQYF.

J is TRBJ2-3 and V is TRBV5-1; 11 bases match TRBD1. V was pared by 5 bases and J by 5 bases, with 10 bases of the junction left unmatched. This CDR3 comprises 16 residues. Germline CDR1 and CDR2: SGHRS and YFSETQ. The CDR3, as DNA: TGCGCCAGCAGTACTCGAGGACAGGGGGCGCAAGATACGCAGTATTTT. Amino acid sequence: CASSTRGQGAQDTQYF.

V usage is TRBV7-2 and J usage is TRBJ2-3, with a tentative D call TRBD1 (6 bases). The CDR3 sequence is 13 residues long. Germline CDR1 and CDR2: SGHTA and FQGNSA. The V gene lost 6 bases and the J gene lost 4 bases, with 11 bases spanning the gap. The CDR3 reads CASSTGYADTQYF. CDR3 sequence (DNA): TGTGCCAGCAGTACAGGGTACGCAGATACGCAGTATTTT.

This clonotype has just a few counts. The chain links TRBV5-1 to TRBJ2-2; D is possibly TRBD1 (5 bases). Between the trimmed V and J ends, which lost 0 bases and 3 bases, there was a span of 9 bases. This CDR3 spans 15 amino acids. From germline, CDR1 is SGHRS and CDR2 YFSETQ. This chain's CDR3 is CASSLDGRDTGELFF. CDR3 DNA: TGCGCCAGCAGCTTGGATGGCAGGGACACCGGGGAGCTGTTTTTT.

This clonotype was detected a few times. The V and J genes are TRBV5-4 and TRBJ2-5; possible D gene TRBD2, 5 bases. Germline CDR1 reads SGHNT; CDR2 reads YYREEE (reference sequence). The CDR3 has 13 amino acids. V was cut by 10 bases and J by 5 bases, with 18 bases left in between. DNA of the CDR3: TGTGCCGAATCAACCGGGATTAGGGAGACCCAGTACTTC. This encodes CAESTGIRETQYF.

A few counts support this clonotype. This chain's CDR3 is CASSLDSQLDTQYF. CDR3 in DNA: TGTGCCAGCAGCTTAGATTCTCAGTTAGATACGCAGTATTTT. V gene TRBV11-2 combines with J gene TRBJ2-3; D is unresolved. The V end lost 0 bases, the J end lost 5 bases, and 9 bases lay between the germline ends. From germline, CDR1 is SGHAT and CDR2 FQNNGV. This CDR3 is built from 14 residues.

This clonotype turned up a few times. This chain connects TRBV3-1 to TRBJ2-3; a weak D match, TRBD2 (6 bases). Germline assignment: CDR1 LGHDT and CDR2 YNNKEL (reference sequence). This CDR3 spans 12 amino acids. Trimming took 6 bases from V and 4 from J, leaving 8 bases between them. Written as DNA, the CDR3 is TGTGCCAGCAGGTCGGGGGCAGATACGCAGTATTTT. Its protein product is CASRSGADTQYF.

CDR3 bases: TGCAGCGTTGCCCAAGGGAATGGAAACACCATATATTTT. Protein sequence: CSVAQGNGNTIYF. The chain uses TRBV29-1 and TRBJ1-3; the D is unclear. The CDR3 loop spans 13 amino acids. In germline, CDR1 is SQVTM, CDR2 ANQGSEA. Trimming took off 4 bases at V and 3 bases at J, with 10 bases between the two ends.

The chain carries TRBV7-9 and TRBJ2-1, with D possibly being TRBD2 (6 bases). V was cut by 9 bases and J by 7 bases, with 13 bases left in between. CDR1 is SEHNR and CDR2 is FQNEAQ in the germline V gene (reference sequence). The CDR3 covers 12 residues. The CDR3, as DNA: TGTGCCAGTCACTTTGGGGGGAATGAGCAGTTCTTC. Its protein product is CASHFGGNEQFF.